This T cell receptor (beta chain) originates from a study of shared clonotypes between healthy human individuals. For the study at large: Researchers assigned three CD4 naive, three CD4 memory, two CD8 naive and one CD8 memory plate to each donor.

Only CD45RO-negative cells positively selected for CCR7 counted as naive CD8 cells, so terminally differentiated effector memory CD45RA+ cells were excluded. The CDR3 contains 13 residues. CDR1 and CDR2 from the germline V gene are SGHVS and FNYEAQ. V lost 2 bases and J lost 4, with 8 bases in between. Comment on this clone: Its antigen is unknown.

Study observations and caveats: Clonotype sharing across a few donors was observed for about 4.8% of naive CD4 clonotypes.

The method was immunoSEQ multiplex PCR; TCRdb's version includes in-frame clones alone and lacks a portion of them. The sample holds some 2 million clones, about 94% seen once. The rearrangement links TRBV7-6 to TRBJ1-1; D call uncertain. Sequenced material: naive CD8+ T cells sorted from blood. The receptor's source is a young man in good health. The CDR3 DNA sequence: TGTGCCAGCAGCTTAAATGGAGGCACTGAAGCTTTCTTT. Its translation is CASSLNGGTEAFF.